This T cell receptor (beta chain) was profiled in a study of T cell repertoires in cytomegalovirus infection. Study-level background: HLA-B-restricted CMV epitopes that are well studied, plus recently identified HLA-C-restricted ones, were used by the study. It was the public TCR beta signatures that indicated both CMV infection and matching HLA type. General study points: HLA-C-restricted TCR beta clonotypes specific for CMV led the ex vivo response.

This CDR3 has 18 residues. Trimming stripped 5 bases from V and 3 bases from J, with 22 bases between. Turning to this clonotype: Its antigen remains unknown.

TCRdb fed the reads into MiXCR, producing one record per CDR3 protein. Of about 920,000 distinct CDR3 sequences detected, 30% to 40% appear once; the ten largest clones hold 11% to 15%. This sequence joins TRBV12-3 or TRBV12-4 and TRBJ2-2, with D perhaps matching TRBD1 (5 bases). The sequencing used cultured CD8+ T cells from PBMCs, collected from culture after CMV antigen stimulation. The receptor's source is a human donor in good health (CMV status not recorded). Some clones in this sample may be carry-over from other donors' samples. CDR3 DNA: TGTGCCAGCAGTCCCTGGTTATTAGGGGTTGTCGACACCGGGGAGCTGTTTTTT. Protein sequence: CASSPWLLGVVDTGELFF.